This T cell receptor beta chain was recovered during a study of response to subunit inactivated influenza vaccine. General observations from the study: Authors suggested seasonal influenza vaccinations each recruit few new T cells.

Note on this clonotype: Its target is not known.

Germline CDR1 and CDR2: DFQATT and SNEGSKA (reference sequence). V was trimmed by 2 bases and J by 0 bases, leaving 8 bases between them. The CDR3 has 14 amino acids. TCRdb analysed the RT-PCR reads with MiXCR anew, one entry per CDR3 protein. This sample has roughly 500,000 distinct CDR3 sequences; less than 30% occur once, and the top ten carry approximately 2%. This TCR derives from a man aged 45-60 years who received an inactivated influenza vaccine. The sample was CD4+ T cells sorted from PBMCs, taken about 5 days after vaccination. The chain employs TRBV20-1 and TRBJ2-1; TRBD2 might be the D (5 bases). CDR3 DNA: TGCAGTGCTAGAAGCGGTGACTCCTACAATGAGCAGTTCTTC. Translating it yields CSARSGDSYNEQFF.